The present TCR beta chain was sequenced within a study of shared clonotypes between healthy human individuals. Trimming cost V 8 bases and J 1 base, with 9 bases left between them. The CDR3 has 12 residues. CDR1 and CDR2 (germline): SGHNT, YYREEE (reference sequence). The method was immunoSEQ multiplex PCR; TCRdb's version includes in-frame clones alone and lacks a portion of them. The data contain approximately 1,000,000 clones, 70% to 80% of them seen just once; the ten biggest clones take up more than 0.85%. The chain links TRBV5-4 to TRBJ1-1; no clear D gene. The receptor comes from a man between 18 and 29 years old in good health. Some clones in this sample may be carry-over from other donors' samples. The sequencing sample was made of memory CD4+ T cells from PBMCs. Subset defined: CD45RA-negative fraction. This chain's CDR3 is CASGFQNTEAFF. The CDR3 region has the DNA TGTGCCAGTGGGTTCCAGAACACTGAAGCTTTCTTT.